This entry lists 26 T cell receptor beta chains sequenced from one sample in a study of T cell responses to AZD1222 COVID-19 vaccine. Profiled with immunoSEQ multiplex PCR; TCRdb holds only in-frame clones, not every one. The data contain fewer than 120,000 clones, approximately 92% of them seen just once; the ten biggest clones take up less than 2.5%. The sample in question was peripheral blood, obtained 28 days after the second AZD1222 dose. The receptors originated from an adult who received the AZD1222 COVID-19 vaccine.

The V gene is TRBV6-5, the J gene TRBJ1-4; the D gene is possibly TRBD1 (5 bases). The V end was cut by 9 bases, the J end by 7 bases, with 12 bases between. Per the germline V gene, CDR1 is MNHEY and CDR2 is SVGAGI. The CDR3 totals 12 residues. CDR3 nucleotides: TGTGCCAGTTCCAGGGCCGGTGAAAAACTGTTTTTT. It is translated as CASSRAGEKLFF.

V and J are TRBV7-9 and TRBJ2-6; 9 nucleotides match TRBD1. This CDR3 spans 18 amino acids. V lost 5 bases and J lost 1; bases outside the gene matches: 9. Looked up from germline, CDR1 is SEHNR and CDR2 is FQNEAQ (reference sequence). The CDR3 loop reads CASSPGQGISSGANVLTF. The CDR3 bases are TGTGCCAGCAGCCCAGGACAGGGGATCTCGTCTGGGGCCAACGTCCTGACTTTC.

J is TRBJ1-4 and V is TRBV6-5; D might be TRBD1 (5 bases). Trimming pared 5 bases from V and 10 bases from J, leaving 20 bases between. CDR1 is MNHEY, CDR2 SVGAGI, per germline. This CDR3 region has 15 residues. The CDR3 sequence: CASSTRDPPRRKLFF. CDR3 bases: TGTGCCAGCAGTACCCGGGACCCACCCCGGAGAAAACTGTTTTTT.

This clone has just a few counts. J is TRBJ2-2 and V is TRBV7-2, with TRBD2 identical over 12 bases. The length of the CDR3 is 15 residues. CDR1 and CDR2 (germline): SGHTA, FQGNSA. J lost 9 bases, V lost 6 bases, and 8 bases had no gene match. As DNA, the CDR3 is TGTGCCAGCAGGTGGACTAGCGGGGCCGATTGGGAGCTGTTTTTT. Amino acid sequence: CASRWTSGADWELFF.

This clone was observed a handful of times. V and J are TRBV4-1 and TRBJ2-7, with D uncertain. This CDR3 comprises 13 residues. CDR1 and CDR2 from the germline V gene are MGHRA and YSYEKL. Trimming cost V 3 bases and J 1 base, with 7 bases left between them. The DNA for the CDR3 is TGCGCCAGCAGCCAGATAGGTTCCTACGAGCAGTACTTC. It translates to CASSQIGSYEQYF.

The chain employs TRBV7-2 and TRBJ2-1, with 13 bases that match TRBD2. The length of the CDR3 is 15 residues. V shed 5 bases, J shed 9 bases, and the junction held 7 bases outside the gene matches. Looked up from germline, CDR1 is SGHTA and CDR2 is FQGNSA. The CDR3 protein is CASSTTSGGASEQFF. In DNA form, the CDR3 reads TGTGCCAGCAGCACCACTAGCGGGGGGGCCTCTGAGCAGTTCTTC.

This clone was counted a few times. This chain links TRBV7-2 with TRBJ2-3; D gene unclear. Per germline, CDR1 SGHTA and CDR2 FQGNSA. This CDR3 is 14 amino acids long. Deletions cut 5 bases from V and 2 bases from J, with 11 bases between. CDR3 coding DNA: TGTGCCAGCAGCCCCCGACAATACACAGATACGCAGTATTTT. It codes for CASSPRQYTDTQYF.

This chain links TRBV28 with TRBJ1-1; D may be TRBD1 (6 bases). CDR1 is MDHEN and CDR2 is SYDVKM in the germline V gene. The V end was cut by 8 bases, the J end by 5 bases, with 9 bases between. The CDR3 contains 11 residues. CDR3 in DNA: TGTGCCAGCCCAAGGGGGACTGAAGCTTTCTTT. Translation gives CASPRGTEAFF.

The chain links TRBV6-5 to TRBJ1-1, with TRBD1 matching over 9 bases. There are 11 residues in the CDR3. CDR1 is MNHEY, CDR2 SVGAGI, per germline. The V and J ends lost 7 bases and 7 bases, in that order; junction bases with no gene match: 1. The CDR3 region is CASKGQGEAFF. In DNA, the CDR3 is TGTGCCAGCAAGGGACAGGGTGAAGCTTTCTTT.

The chain uses TRBV19 and TRBJ2-7; D gene ambiguous. V was trimmed by 8 bases and J by 5 bases, leaving 16 bases between them. This CDR3 is 13 amino acids long. The V gene's germline CDR1 is LNHDA and CDR2 SQIVND (reference sequence). CDR3 sequence: CASHSAAFHEQYF. CDR3 in DNA: TGTGCCAGTCATTCAGCCGCTTTCCACGAGCAGTACTTC.

CDR3 nucleotide sequence: TGTGCCAGCAGCCGACAGGGGGGGAACACCGGGGAGCTGTTTTTT. This codes for CASSRQGGNTGELFF. The rearrangement joins TRBV7-6 to TRBJ2-2, with 9 nucleotides matching TRBD1. The V and J ends lost 5 bases and 1 base, in that order; junction bases with no gene match: 2. The CDR3 runs 15 residues. The germline V gene encodes CDR1 SGHVS and CDR2 FNYEAQ.

The V call is TRBV5-1, the J call TRBJ2-1, with 10 bases identical to TRBD2. Germline values: CDR1 SGHRS, CDR2 YFSETQ. V trimming: 3 bases; J trimming: 2 bases; junction bases outside the gene matches: 5. This CDR3 contains 16 residues. CDR3 coding DNA: TGCGCCAGCAGCTCGACTCTAGCGGGGGCCTACAATGAGCAGTTCTTC. Translation: CASSSTLAGAYNEQFF.

The V call is TRBV2, the J call TRBJ2-1; 8 bases fit TRBD1. V lost 3 bases and J lost 9; bases outside the gene matches: 10. Per the germline V gene, CDR1 is SNHLY and CDR2 is FYNNEI. This CDR3 contains 15 residues. In DNA form, the CDR3 reads TGTGCCAGCAGTGATATCGGGACAGGCGGCGGTGAGCAGTTCTTC. Translated: CASSDIGTGGGEQFF.

V usage is TRBV7-6 and J usage is TRBJ1-1, with D unclear. Trimming shortened V by 1 base and J by 0 bases, and 9 bases separated the two germline ends. Germline V gene data show CDR1 as SGHVS and CDR2 as FNYEAQ. The CDR3 is 15 amino acids. In DNA, the CDR3 is TGTGCCAGCAGCTTAGGACTGGGGATGAACACTGAAGCTTTCTTT. This sequence encodes CASSLGLGMNTEAFF.

The chain has TRBV9 and TRBJ1-1; TRBD1 aligns across 8 bases. V lost 3 bases and J lost 1; bases outside the gene matches: 5. Looked up from germline, CDR1 is SGDLS and CDR2 is YYNGEE. The CDR3 extends over 15 amino acids. CDR3 in DNA: TGTGCCAGCAGCGGAGGACAGGGCGGGAACACTGAAGCTTTCTTT. Residues: CASSGGQGGNTEAFF.

The chain recombines TRBV6-2 or TRBV6-3 with TRBJ2-1; D uncertain. Looked up from germline, CDR1 is MNHEY and CDR2 is SVGEGT. This CDR3 comprises 16 residues. V dropped 2 bases and J dropped 7 bases, with 18 bases sitting between them. As DNA, the CDR3 is TGTGCCAGCAGTTACCCGGCGAATTCCCCCTTTAATGAGCAGTTCTTC. It yields the protein CASSYPANSPFNEQFF.

V usage is TRBV7-8 and J usage is TRBJ1-2; maybe TRBD1 (6 bases). This CDR3 is built from 15 residues. V was shortened by 7 bases and J by 7 bases, with 22 bases between the two germline ends. The germline V gene encodes CDR1 SGHVS and CDR2 FQNEAQ. CDR3 in DNA: TGTGCCAGCAATCCAACCGGGCCCGGGACACTTGGCTACACCTTC. Amino acids: CASNPTGPGTLGYTF.

The CDR3 coding sequence is TGTGCCAGCAGCGGAAGACATGGGAACACTGAAGCTTTCTTT. It specifies CASSGRHGNTEAFF. This chain links TRBV5-4 with TRBJ1-1; D is ambiguous. Trimming took off 4 bases at V and 1 base at J, with 11 bases between the two ends. The CDR3 is 14 residues long. Looked up from germline, CDR1 is SGHNT and CDR2 is YYREEE (reference sequence).

The V and J genes are TRBV6-5 and TRBJ1-4; TRBD1 is a possible D gene (5 bases). The CDR3 is 15 amino acids. V dropped 6 bases and J dropped 4 bases, with 15 bases sitting between them. CDR1 and CDR2 from the germline V gene are MNHEY and SVGAGI. DNA for the CDR3: TGTGCCAGCAGCTCTGACACAGGAGTTAATGAAAAACTGTTTTTT. Protein product: CASSSDTGVNEKLFF.

This clone was picked up a small number of times. V gene TRBV18 combines with J gene TRBJ1-6; D perhaps matches TRBD1 (6 bases). Trimming shortened V by 3 bases and J by 3 bases, and 27 bases separated the two germline ends. Germline lookup yields CDR1 KGHSH and CDR2 LQKENI. The CDR3 extends over 21 amino acids. The DNA for the CDR3 is TGTGCCAGCTCACCGCCCAACCCGGTCACAGGGAGGGCTAGCTATAATTCACCCCTCCACTTT. This gives the protein CASSPPNPVTGRASYNSPLHF. The variable domain in full, completed from reference TRBV18 and TRBJ1-6, reads NAGVMQNPRHLVRRRGQEARLRCSPMKGHSHVYWYRQLPEEGLKFMVYLQKENIIDESGMPKERFSAEFPKEGPSILRIQQVVRGDSAAYFCASSPPNPVTGRASYNSPLHFGNGTRLTVT.

The rearrangement joins TRBV12-3 or TRBV12-4 to TRBJ1-1, with TRBD1 as a possible D gene (6 bases). V was shortened by 2 bases and J by 7 bases, with 8 bases between the two germline ends. CDR3 size: 12 residues. Here the CDR3 reads CASSLLTGEAFF. In DNA form, the CDR3 reads TGTGCCAGCAGTTTACTGACAGGTGAAGCTTTCTTT.

V usage is TRBV18 and J usage is TRBJ2-6; the match to TRBD1 covers 7 bases. V lost 2 bases, J lost 0 bases, and 4 bases stayed unmatched. The germline CDR1 and CDR2 sequences are KGHSH and LQKENI. This CDR3 has 17 residues. The CDR3 nucleotides are TGTGCCAGCTCACCAGCGACAGGGAGCTCTGGGGCCAACGTCCTGACTTTC. The encoded protein is CASSPATGSSGANVLTF.

This chain joins TRBV7-9 and TRBJ1-3; D gene ambiguous. The germline CDR1 and CDR2 sequences are SEHNR and FQNEAQ (reference sequence). CDR3 length: 15 amino acids. Trimming took off 2 bases at V and 7 bases at J, with 15 bases between the two ends. The CDR3 nucleotides read TGTGCCAGCAGCTTATCCCGGGCCCCGGGTAACACCATATATTTT. This translates into CASSLSRAPGNTIYF.

The chain is built from TRBV7-8 and TRBJ1-2; D call uncertain. The V end was cut by 1 base, the J end by 4 bases, with 13 bases between. This CDR3 is 15 amino acids long. The germline V gene has CDR1 SGHVS and CDR2 FQNEAQ. The CDR3 spells CASSLEPNPAYGYTF. The CDR3 nucleotides are TGTGCCAGCAGCTTAGAGCCAAACCCGGCCTATGGCTACACCTTC.

This chain connects TRBV3-1 (or the pseudogene TRBV3-2) to TRBJ1-1; maybe TRBD1 (5 bases). The ends were cut back, 6 bases at V and 5 bases at J, with 13 bases in the middle. Germline V CDR1 and CDR2: LGHDT, YNNKEL (reference sequence). The CDR3 consists of 13 residues. The CDR3 region has the DNA TGTGCCAGCAGGATGCAGGGAGGGACTGAAGCTTTCTTT. It is translated as CASRMQGGTEAFF.

V is TRBV3-1 (or the pseudogene TRBV3-2) and J is TRBJ1-5; unclear D gene. Germline V lookup: CDR1 LGHDT, CDR2 YNNKEL (reference sequence). The CDR3 is 13 amino acids. V lost 4 bases to trimming and J lost 1 base, with 5 bases between them. Written as DNA, the CDR3 is TGTGCCAGCAGCCGGCGGAGCAATCAGCCCCAGCATTTT. This encodes CASSRRSNQPQHF.